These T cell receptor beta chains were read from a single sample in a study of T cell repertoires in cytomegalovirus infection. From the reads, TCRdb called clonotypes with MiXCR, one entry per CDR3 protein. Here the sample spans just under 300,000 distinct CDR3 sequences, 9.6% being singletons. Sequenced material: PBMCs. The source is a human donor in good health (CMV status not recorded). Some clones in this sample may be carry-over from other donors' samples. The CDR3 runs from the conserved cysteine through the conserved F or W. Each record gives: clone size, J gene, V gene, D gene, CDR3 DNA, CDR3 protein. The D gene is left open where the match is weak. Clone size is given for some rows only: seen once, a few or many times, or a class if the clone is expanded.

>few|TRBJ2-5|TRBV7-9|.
TGTGCCAGCAGTATCACCACGGGGCTCGAGACCCAGTACTTC
CASSITTGLETQYF
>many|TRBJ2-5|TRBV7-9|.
TGTGCCAGCAGCTTCGGGGTGCCAGAGACCCAGTACTTC
CASSFGVPETQYF
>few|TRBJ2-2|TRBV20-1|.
TGCAGTGCTAGAGATGGCCCAGGGTTGATCGGGGAGCTGTTTTTT
CSARDGPGLIGELFF
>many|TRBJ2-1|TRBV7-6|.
TGTGCCAGCAGCTTAGCGAATCGGCTGGAAAATTACAATGAGCAGTTCTTC
CASSLANRLENYNEQFF
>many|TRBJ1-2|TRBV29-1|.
TGCAGCGTTGTGGGGGACGAGGGGGGGATGAACTATGGCTACACCTTC
CSVVGDEGGMNYGYTF
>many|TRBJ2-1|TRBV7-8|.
TGTGCCAGCAGCTTAGGGGTAGGGGAATCGGAGCAGTTCTTC
CASSLGVGESEQFF
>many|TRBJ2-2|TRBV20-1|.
TGCAGTGCTAGAGGGGGCAGGGCGGGCACCGGGGAGCTGTTTTTT
CSARGGRAGTGELFF
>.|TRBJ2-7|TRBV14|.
TGTGCCAGCAGCTACTCTTTTAGGTCCCCCTACGAGCAGTACTTC
CASSYSFRSPYEQYF
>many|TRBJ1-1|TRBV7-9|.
TGTGCCAGCAGCTTAGACGGCGCCGCCGCCTATGGCGAAGCTTTCTTT
CASSLDGAAAYGEAFF
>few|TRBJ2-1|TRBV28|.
TGTGCCAGCAGCCCAGGGGCTAGCTCCTACAATGAGCAGTTCTTC
CASSPGASSYNEQFF
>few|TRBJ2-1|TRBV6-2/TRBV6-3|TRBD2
TGTGCCAGCAGTTACCTATCTAGCGGGGGCTACAATGAGCAGTTCTTC
CASSYLSSGGYNEQFF
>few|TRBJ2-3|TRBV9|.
TGTGCCAGCAGCGTAGAAGCAGATACGCAGTATTTT
CASSVEADTQYF
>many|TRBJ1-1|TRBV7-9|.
TGTGCCAGCAACCGTCAGGGACCGAACACTGAAGCTTTCTTT
CASNRQGPNTEAFF
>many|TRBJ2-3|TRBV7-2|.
TGTGCCAGCAGGGAACAAGATATCGACACAGATACGCAGTATTTT
CASREQDIDTDTQYF
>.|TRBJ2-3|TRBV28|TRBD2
TGTGCCAGCAGTATCCGGACTAGCGGGGCCCCCTGGACGCAGTATTTT
CASSIRTSGAPWTQYF
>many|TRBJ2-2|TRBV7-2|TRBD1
TGTGCCAGCAGCCGGCGCACAGGGGCCGAAAACACCGGGGAGCTGTTTTTT
CASSRRTGAENTGELFF
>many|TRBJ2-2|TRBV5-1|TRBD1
TGCGCCAGCAGCGTTCAGGGGGCGTCCCATTCCGGGGAGCTGTTTTTT
CASSVQGASHSGELFF
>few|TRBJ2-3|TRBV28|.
TGTGCCAGCAGTTTCCGGCGAGCAAGCACAGATACGCAGTATTTT
CASSFRRASTDTQYF
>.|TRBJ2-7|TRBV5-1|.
TGCGCCAGCAGCTTGGACAGTAACTTCTACGAGCAGTACTTC
CASSLDSNFYEQYF
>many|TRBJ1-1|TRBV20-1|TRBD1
TGCAGTGCTAGAGATGGGGGACAGTTGAACACTGAAGCTTTCTTT
CSARDGGQLNTEAFF
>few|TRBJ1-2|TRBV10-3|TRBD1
TGTGCCATCCAAGCAGCTGGGGACAGGGACTACACCTTC
CAIQAAGDRDYTF
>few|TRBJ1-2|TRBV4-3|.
TGCGCCAGCAGCCAAGATGCGGGAAGGGCGAGAGGCTACACCTTC
CASSQDAGRARGYTF
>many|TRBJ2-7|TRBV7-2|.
TGTGCCAGCAGCACCTCGGGCTACGAGCAGTACTTC
CASSTSGYEQYF
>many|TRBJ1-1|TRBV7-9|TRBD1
TGTGCCAGCAGCATCCGGGACAGGGACGGTACAGACACTGAAGCTTTCTTT
CASSIRDRDGTDTEAFF
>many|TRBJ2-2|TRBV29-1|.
TGCAGCGTTGAAGGGGGCGCGAGGACCGGGGAGCTGTTTTTT
CSVEGGARTGELFF
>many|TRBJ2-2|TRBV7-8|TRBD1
TGTGCCAGCAGAACCGACAGGGGACCCTGGGGGGAGCTGTTTTTT
CASRTDRGPWGELFF
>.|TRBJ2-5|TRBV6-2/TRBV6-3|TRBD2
TGTGCCAGCAGGCAAGCGGGGGGTCCGGAAGAGACCCAGTACTTC
CASRQAGGPEETQYF
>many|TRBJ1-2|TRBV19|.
TGTGCCAGTAGTATAAACAGTAACTATGGCTACACCTTC
CASSINSNYGYTF
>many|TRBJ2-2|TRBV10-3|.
TGTGCCATCAAAGGAAACAGGGACACCGGGGAGCTGTTTTTT
CAIKGNRDTGELFF
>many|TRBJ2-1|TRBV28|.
TGTGCCAGCAGTTTCTCCGGGGGGCCTATACTAAACGAGCAGTTCTTC
CASSFSGGPILNEQFF
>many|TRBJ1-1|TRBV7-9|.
TGTGCCAGCAGCTTCCGTCCGGTTGGGAACACTGAAGCTTTCTTT
CASSFRPVGNTEAFF